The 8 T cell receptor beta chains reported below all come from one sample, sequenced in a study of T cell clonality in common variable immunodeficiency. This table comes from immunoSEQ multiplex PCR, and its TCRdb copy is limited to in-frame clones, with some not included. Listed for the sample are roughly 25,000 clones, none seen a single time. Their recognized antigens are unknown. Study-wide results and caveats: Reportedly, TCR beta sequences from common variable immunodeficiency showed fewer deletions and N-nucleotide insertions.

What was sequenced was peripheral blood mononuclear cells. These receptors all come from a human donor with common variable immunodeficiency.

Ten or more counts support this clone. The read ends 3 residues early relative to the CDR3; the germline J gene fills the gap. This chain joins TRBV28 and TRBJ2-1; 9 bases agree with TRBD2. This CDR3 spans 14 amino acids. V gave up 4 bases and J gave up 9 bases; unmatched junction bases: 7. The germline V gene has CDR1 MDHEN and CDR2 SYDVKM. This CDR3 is CASSWLAGLSEQFF. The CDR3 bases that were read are TGTGCCAGCAGTTGGCTAGCGGGACTGAGTGAG. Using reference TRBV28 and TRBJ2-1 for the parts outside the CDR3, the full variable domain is DVKVTQSSRYLVKRTGEKVFLECVQDMDHENMFWYRQDPGLGLRLIYFSYDVKMKEKGDIPEGYSVSREKKERFSLILESASTNQTSMYLCASSWLAGLSEQFFGPGTRLTVL.

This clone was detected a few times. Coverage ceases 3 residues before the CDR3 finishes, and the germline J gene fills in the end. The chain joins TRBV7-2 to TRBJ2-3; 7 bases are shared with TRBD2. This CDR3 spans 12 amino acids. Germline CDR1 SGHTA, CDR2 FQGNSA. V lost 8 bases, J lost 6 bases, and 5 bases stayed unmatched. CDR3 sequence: CASGVRGDTQYF. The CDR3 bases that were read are TGTGCCAGCGGGGTGCGGGGGGATACG.

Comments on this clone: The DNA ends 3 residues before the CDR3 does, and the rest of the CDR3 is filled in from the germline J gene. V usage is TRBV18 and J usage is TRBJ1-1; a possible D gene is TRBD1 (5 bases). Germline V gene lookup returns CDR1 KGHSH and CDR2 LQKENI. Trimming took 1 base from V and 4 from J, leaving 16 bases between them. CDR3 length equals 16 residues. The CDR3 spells CASSPLRGGVGTEAFF. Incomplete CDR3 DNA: TGTGCCAGCTCACCACTCCGAGGAGGGGTGGGCACTGAA.

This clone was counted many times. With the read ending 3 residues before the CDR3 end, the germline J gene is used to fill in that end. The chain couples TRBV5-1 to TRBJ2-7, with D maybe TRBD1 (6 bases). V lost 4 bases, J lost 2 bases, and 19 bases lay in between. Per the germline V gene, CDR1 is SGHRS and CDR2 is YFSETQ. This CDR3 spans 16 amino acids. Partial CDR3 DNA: TGCGCCAGCAGCCCCCAGGGGTGGACACCAGCCTACGAG. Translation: CASSPQGWTPAYE. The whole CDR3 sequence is CASSPQGWTPAYEQYF. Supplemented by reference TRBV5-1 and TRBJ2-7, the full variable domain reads KAGVTQTPRYLIKTRGQQVTLSCSPISGHRSVSWYQQTPGQGLQFLFEYFSETQRNKGNFPGRFSGRQFSNSRSEMNVSTLELGDSALYLCASSPQGWTPAYEQYFGPGTRLTVT.

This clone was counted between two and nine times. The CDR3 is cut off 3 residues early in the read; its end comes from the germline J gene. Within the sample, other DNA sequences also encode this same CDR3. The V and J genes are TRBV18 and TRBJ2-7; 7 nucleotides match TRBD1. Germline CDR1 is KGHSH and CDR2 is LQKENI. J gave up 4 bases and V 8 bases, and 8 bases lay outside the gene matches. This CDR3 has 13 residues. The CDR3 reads CASTPKGAYEQYF. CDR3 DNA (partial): TGTGCCAGCACGCCAAAGGGGGCATACGAG.

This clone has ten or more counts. The CDR3 DNA, read in part, is TGTGCCAGCAGCCAAGATGGTGCGGGGGGCCGGGGAGATACG. This gives the protein CASSQDGAGGRGDT. The whole CDR3 is CASSQDGAGGRGDTQYF. The rearrangement joins TRBV4-2 to TRBJ2-3; 8 positions match TRBD2. Read coverage stops 3 residues before the CDR3 terminus; the germline J gene supplies the remainder. Looked up from germline, CDR1 is LGHNA and CDR2 is YNFKEQ. The length of the CDR3 is 17 residues. Losses at the gene ends were 0 bases for V and 5 bases for J; bases not matched to a gene: 10.

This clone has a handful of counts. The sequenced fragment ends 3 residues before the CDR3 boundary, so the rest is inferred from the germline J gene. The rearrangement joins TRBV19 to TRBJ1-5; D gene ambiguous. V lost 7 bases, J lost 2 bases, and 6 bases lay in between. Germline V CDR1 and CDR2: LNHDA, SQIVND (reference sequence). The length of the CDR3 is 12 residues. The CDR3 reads CASTRGNQPQHF. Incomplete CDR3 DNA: TGTGCCAGTACGAGGGGCAATCAGCCC.

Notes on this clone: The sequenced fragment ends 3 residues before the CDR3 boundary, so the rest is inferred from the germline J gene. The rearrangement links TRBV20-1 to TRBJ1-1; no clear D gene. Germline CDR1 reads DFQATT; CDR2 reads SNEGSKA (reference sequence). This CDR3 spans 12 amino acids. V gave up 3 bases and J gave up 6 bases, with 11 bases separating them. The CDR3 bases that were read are TGCAGTGCTAGGGCGGGGAATGCTGAA. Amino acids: CSARAGNAE. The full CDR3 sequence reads CSARAGNAEAFF.